This TCR beta chain was obtained from a study of shared clonotypes between healthy human individuals (TCRdb year 2020). As for the study more broadly: The cohort comprised a couple of women and a few men aged 18 to 49 years. Per donor, three plates each were used for CD4 naive and CD4 memory, two for CD8 naive, and one for CD8 memory. Each donor's leukapheresis produced roughly between roughly 0.94 and 9.5 billion PBMCs. To estimate repertoire size and how much clonotype sharing occurs between individuals, the study deeply sequenced the blood TCR repertoires of about 5 healthy adults. Different laboratories and diverse techniques were used to prepare libraries and sequence TCR repertoires, to increase sequencing depth and limit assay-specific biases.

Using the deep immunoSEQ assay, multiplex PCR amplified TCR CDR3 regions from genomic DNA. Extracted genomic DNA from each cell subset was spread evenly across all wells of several immunoSEQ 96-well plates, with each plate serving as a replicate. For sorted subsets, around 200 ng genomic DNA, equal to tens of thousands of T cell genomes, was loaded into each replicate PCR. Purified libraries were quantified with a Qubit 3.0 fluorometer, sized on a Bioanalyzer 2100, and re-quantified with the KAPA Library Quantification kit. Every immunoSEQ 96-well plate was sequenced on a separate single-read 150-cycle Illumina NextSeq 550 flow cell. Turning to the authors' computational methods: Because the immunoSEQ output included only junctional sequences and no quality scores, the filtering could not be the same as the filtering used for full-length reads. Sequences were annotated with PyIR, a Python wrapper for IgBLAST v1.9, using IMGT germline references to assign V/J genes and CDR3. Reads were removed for weak V/J assignments (E-value above 1e-6), missing CDR3, stop codons, out-of-frame junctions, or ambiguous translated residues. V3J clonotypes were defined as sequences sharing the same inferred V gene, J gene, and CDR3 amino acid sequence. Percentage overlap between repertoires was calculated by dividing the number of shared unique clonotypes by the size of the smaller repertoire. RTK rarefaction, the Chao1 estimator, and Recon v2.1 estimates of unobserved clonotypes were used to assess repertoire richness. For all TCRbeta clonotypes obtained by the gDNA method from a handful of donors, generation probabilities were computed with OLGA. TCRdb holds this immuneACCESS table with in-frame rearrangements only. Some clones are missing; in checked studies, unresolved V genes explain under half, and the rest has no known cause. V, J and clone size are those of that table, while D and trimming were read from the DNA. The sample records hundreds of thousands of clones, approximately 97% of which are singletons. The ten largest clones take up around 0.06% of the sample.

From the cysteine through the phenylalanine, the CDR3 covers 14 amino acids. The only DNA kept is the CDR3, 42 bases in frame from the first base. Trimming takes 4 bases off V and 4 bases off J; junction bases not matched to a gene: 5. Looking up the germline V gene yields CDR1 SQVTM and CDR2 ANQGSEA. On the study overall, not on this receptor specifically: Incomplete sequencing was indicated by rarefaction of sorted-subset datasets, despite the large sequencing depth. Sampling was restricted to blood, and TCR repertoires in tissue are likely to differ from TCR repertoires in blood. Compared with non-shared clonotypes, the clonotypes found in all four sorted-subset donors had higher generation probabilities. Based on pairwise subsampling, the degree of clonotype sharing among donors was expected to be affected by sequencing depth. Because the study included only a small number of donors, the genetic and exposure-history diversity represented was limited. Sharing across four donors was observed for 4.5% to 6.5% of naive CD4, less than 4% of naive CD8, 2% to 2.5% of memory CD4, and about 0.39% of memory CD8 clonotypes. Naive subsets generally had larger estimated clonotype richness than memory subsets did.

Healthy HIV-negative adults with no recently reported acute infections or vaccinations were included as donors. Every donor was a Caucasian adult residing in Nashville, Tennessee, USA. CD4+ T cells were enriched by magnetic negative selection; naive cells were then positively selected on CD45RA, and the negative fraction formed the memory subset. After blood collection by leukapheresis, PBMCs were isolated using Ficoll-Histopaque density gradient centrifugation and then cryopreserved in the vapor phase of liquid nitrogen. Analytical flow cytometry was used to check the purity and quantity of each magnetically sorted T cell population. From each sorted fraction, genomic DNA was isolated and quantified by UV absorbance on a Nanodrop 2000c. Worth noting for this clone: No cognate antigen has been identified for it. No clone much larger than this one lies a single base away; base qualities are absent.

The chain couples TRBV29-1 to TRBJ2-1; 9 bases in between match TRBD2. This TCR was sampled from a woman in her 30s in good health. Sequencing was performed on naive CD4+ T cells sorted from blood. Per the publication, the cell subset or site label means: CD45RA+ positively selected. The CDR3 region: CSVVLAGSYNEQFF. The sequenced DNA: TGCAGCGTTGTTCTAGCGGGATCTTACAATGAGCAGTTCTTC.